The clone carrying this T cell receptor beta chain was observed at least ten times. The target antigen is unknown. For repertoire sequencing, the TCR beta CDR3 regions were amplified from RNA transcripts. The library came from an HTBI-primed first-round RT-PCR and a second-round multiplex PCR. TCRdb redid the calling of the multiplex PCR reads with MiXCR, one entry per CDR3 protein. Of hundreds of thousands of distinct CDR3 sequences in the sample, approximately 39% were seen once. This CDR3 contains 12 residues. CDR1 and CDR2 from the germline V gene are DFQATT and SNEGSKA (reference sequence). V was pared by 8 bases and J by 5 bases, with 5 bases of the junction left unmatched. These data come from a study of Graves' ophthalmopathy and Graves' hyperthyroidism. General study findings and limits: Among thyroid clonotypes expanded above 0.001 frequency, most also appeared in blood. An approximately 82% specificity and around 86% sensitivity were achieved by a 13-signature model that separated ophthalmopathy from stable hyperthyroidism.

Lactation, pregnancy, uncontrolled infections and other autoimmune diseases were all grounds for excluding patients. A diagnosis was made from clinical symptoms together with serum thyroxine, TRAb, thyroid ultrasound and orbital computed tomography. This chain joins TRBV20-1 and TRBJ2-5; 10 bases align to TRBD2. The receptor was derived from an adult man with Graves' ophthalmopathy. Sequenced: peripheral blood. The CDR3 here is CSSLGLAETQYF. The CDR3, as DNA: TGCAGTTCGTTGGGACTAGCGGAGACCCAGTACTTC.